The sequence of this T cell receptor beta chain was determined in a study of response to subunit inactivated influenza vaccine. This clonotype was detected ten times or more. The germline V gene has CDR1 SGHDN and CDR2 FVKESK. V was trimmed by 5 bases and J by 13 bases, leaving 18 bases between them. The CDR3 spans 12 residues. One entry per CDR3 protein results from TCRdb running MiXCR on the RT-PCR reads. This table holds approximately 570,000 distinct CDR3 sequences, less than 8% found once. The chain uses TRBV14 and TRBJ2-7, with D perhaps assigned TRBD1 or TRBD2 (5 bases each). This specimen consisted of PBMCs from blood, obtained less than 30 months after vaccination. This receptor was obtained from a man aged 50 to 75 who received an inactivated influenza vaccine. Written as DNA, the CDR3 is TGTGCCAGCAGCGAGTCGGGAAACAGGTACTACTTC. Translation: CASSESGNRYYF.